This T cell receptor beta chain derives from a study of T cell changes during pregnancy in multiple sclerosis. TCRdb's copy holds only in-frame clones and misses some; the assay was immunoSEQ multiplex PCR. The table shows 40,000 to 60,000 clones, with approximately 92% occurring only once. In germline, CDR1 is MGHRA, CDR2 YSYEKL. Trimming cost V 0 bases and J 2 bases; bases outside gene matches: 4. The CDR3 length is 16 residues. The sequence was collected from a female donor with multiple sclerosis, enrolled in a pregnancy study. The J gene is TRBJ2-5, the V gene TRBV4-1; TRBD2 matches at 9 bases. Sequenced material: CD4+ T cells from peripheral blood mononuclear cells, taken in the third trimester of pregnancy. The CDR3 nucleotides are TGCGCCAGCAGCCAAGATAATAGCGGGGGACAAGAGACCCAGTACTTC. It is translated as CASSQDNSGGQETQYF.